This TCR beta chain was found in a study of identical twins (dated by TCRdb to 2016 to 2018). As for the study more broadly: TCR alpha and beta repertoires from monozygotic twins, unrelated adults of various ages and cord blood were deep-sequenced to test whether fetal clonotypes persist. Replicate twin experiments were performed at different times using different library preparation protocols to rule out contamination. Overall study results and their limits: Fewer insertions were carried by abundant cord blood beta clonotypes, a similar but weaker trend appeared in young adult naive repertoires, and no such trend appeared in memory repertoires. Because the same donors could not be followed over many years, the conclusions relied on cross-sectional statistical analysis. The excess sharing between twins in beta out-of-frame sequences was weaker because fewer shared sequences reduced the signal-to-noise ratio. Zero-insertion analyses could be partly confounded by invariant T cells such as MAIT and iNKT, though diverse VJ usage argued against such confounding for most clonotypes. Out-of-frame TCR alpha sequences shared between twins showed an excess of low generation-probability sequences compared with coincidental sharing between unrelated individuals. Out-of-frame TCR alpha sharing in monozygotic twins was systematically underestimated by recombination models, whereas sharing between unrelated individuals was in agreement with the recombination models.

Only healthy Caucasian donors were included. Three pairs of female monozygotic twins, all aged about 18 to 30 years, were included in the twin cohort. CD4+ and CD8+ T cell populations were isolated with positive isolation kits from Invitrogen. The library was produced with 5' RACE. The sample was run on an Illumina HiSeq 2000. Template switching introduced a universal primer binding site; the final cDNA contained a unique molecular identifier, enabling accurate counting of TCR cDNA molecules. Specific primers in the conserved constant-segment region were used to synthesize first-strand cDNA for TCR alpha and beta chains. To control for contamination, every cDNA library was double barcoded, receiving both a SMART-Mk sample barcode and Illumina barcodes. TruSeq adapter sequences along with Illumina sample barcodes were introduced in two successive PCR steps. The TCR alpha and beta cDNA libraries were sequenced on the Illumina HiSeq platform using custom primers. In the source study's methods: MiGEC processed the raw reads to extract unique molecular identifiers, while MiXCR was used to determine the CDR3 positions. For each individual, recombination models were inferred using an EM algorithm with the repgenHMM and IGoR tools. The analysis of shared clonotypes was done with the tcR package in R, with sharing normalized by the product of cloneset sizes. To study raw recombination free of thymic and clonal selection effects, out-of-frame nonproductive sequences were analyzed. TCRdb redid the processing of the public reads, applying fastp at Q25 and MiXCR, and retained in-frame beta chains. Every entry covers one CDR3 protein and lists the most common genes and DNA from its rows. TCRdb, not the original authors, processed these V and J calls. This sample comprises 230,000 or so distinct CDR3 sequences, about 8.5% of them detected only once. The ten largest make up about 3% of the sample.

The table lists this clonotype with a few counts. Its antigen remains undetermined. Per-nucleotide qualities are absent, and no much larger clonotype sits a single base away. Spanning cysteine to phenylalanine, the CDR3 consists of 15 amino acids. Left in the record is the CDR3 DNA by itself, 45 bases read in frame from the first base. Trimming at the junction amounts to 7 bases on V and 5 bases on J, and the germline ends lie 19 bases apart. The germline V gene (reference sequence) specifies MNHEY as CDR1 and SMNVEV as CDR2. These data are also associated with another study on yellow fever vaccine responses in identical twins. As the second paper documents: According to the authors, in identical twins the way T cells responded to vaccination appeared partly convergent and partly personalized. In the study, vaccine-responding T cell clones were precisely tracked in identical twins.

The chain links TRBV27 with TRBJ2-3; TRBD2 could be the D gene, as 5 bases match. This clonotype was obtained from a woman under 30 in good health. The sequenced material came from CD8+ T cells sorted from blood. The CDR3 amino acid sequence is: CASNPTVGERDTQYF. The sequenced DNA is TGTGCCAGCAATCCCACGGTCGGGGAGCGAGATACGCAGTATTTT.